The T cell receptor beta chain under discussion was sequenced for a study of blood T cell repertoires in COVID-19. Germline loops: CDR1 SGDLS, CDR2 YYNGEE. V lost 4 bases to trimming and J lost 1 base; unmatched junction nucleotides: 11. The CDR3 consists of 19 residues. This table comes from immunoSEQ multiplex PCR, and its TCRdb copy is limited to in-frame clones, with some not included. This table holds 250,000 to 350,000 clones, roughly 85% found once. The chain couples TRBV9 to TRBJ2-3, with TRBD2 matching over 14 bases. The sequenced sample consisted of PBMCs or T cells enriched from blood (not recorded which). The receptor's source is a woman aged 40 to 50 who had recovered from COVID-19. The CDR3, as DNA: TGTGCCAGCAGCTCCCGGGGACTAGCGGGAGCAACGGGCACAGATACGCAGTATTTT. It yields the protein CASSSRGLAGATGTDTQYF.